This T cell receptor (beta chain) comes out of a study of T cells after yellow fever vaccination. Study-wide findings and caveats: Subsequent to the booster, the majority of primary-vaccination clones reappeared (around 95% CD4, around 85% CD8).

This clonotype has just a few counts. Its matching antigen is unknown. Looked up from germline, CDR1 is MDHEN and CDR2 is SYDVKM. The ends lost 11 bases at V and 4 bases at J; junction bases unmatched: 12. The CDR3 totals 15 residues. In making TCR cDNA, 5'RACE template switching added a universal primer site and UMIs to it. MiXCR, applied by TCRdb to the 5' RACE reads, yields one record per CDR3 protein. The sample has about 230,000 distinct CDR3 sequences; around 6.7% are singletons. This sequence originates from a man under 40 who received the YFV17D yellow fever vaccine. V gene TRBV28 combines with J gene TRBJ2-5, with 11 bases lining up with TRBD2. Sequenced here: CD4+ T cells sorted from PBMCs, sampled on the day of the yellow fever booster vaccination. CDR3 DNA sequence: TGTGCCGTCACTCCGGGGACTAGCGGAATAGAGACCCAGTACTTC. This translates into CAVTPGTSGIETQYF. Drawing the rest from reference TRBV28 and TRBJ2-5, the complete variable domain is DVKVTQSSRYLVKRTGEKVFLECVQDMDHENMFWYRQDPGLGLRLIYFSYDVKMKEKGDIPEGYSVSREKKERFSLILESASTNQTSMYLCAVTPGTSGIETQYFGPGTRLLVL.